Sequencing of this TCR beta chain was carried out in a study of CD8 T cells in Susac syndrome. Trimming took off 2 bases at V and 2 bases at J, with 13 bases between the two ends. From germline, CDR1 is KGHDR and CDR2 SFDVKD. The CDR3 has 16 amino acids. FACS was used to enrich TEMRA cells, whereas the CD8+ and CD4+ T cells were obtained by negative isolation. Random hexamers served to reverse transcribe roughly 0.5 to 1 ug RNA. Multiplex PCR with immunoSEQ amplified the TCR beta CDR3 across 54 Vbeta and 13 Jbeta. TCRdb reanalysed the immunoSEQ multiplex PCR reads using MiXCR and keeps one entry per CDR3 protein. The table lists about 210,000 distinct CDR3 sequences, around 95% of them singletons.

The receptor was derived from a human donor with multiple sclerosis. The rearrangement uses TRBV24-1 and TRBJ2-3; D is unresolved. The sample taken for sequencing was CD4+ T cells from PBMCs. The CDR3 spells CATSDSIGGDTDTQYF. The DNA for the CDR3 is TGTGCCACCAGTGATTCCATCGGCGGAGACACAGATACGCAGTATTTT.